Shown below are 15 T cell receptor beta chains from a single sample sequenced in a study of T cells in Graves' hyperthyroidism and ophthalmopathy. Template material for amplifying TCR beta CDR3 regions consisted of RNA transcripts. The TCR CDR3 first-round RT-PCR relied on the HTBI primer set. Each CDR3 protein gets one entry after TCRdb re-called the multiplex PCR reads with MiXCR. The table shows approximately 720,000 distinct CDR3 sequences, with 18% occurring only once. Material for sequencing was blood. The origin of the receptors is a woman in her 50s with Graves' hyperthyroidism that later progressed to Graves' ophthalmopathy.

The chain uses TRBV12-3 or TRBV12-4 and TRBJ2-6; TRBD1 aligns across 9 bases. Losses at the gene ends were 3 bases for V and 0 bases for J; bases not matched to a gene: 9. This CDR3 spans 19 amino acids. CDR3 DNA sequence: TGTGCCAGCAGTTTTTCCCTGGGACAGGGATTCTCTGGGGCCAACGTCCTGACTTTC. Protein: CASSFSLGQGFSGANVLTF.

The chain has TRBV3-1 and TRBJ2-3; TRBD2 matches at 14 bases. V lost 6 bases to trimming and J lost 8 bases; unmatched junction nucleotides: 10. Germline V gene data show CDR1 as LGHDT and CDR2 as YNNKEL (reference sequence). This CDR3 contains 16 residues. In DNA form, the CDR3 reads TGTGCCAGCAGGCCTCCCGGGACTAGCGGGGGCCTTACGCAGTATTTT. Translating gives CASRPPGTSGGLTQYF.

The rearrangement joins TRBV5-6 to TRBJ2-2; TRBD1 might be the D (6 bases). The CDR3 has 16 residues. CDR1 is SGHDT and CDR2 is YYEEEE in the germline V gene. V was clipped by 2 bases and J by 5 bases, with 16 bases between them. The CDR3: CASSLGYGRGTGELFF. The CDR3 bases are TGTGCCAGCAGCTTAGGCTACGGCAGGGGAACCGGGGAGCTGTTTTTT.

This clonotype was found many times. CDR3 nucleotide sequence: TGTGCCAGCAGCGTAGGCCCGACAGGGGATCGCTACGAGCAGTACTTC. It specifies CASSVGPTGDRYEQYF. The chain combines TRBV9 with TRBJ2-7; 8 nucleotides align to TRBD1. The CDR3 has 16 amino acids. Germline lookup yields CDR1 SGDLS and CDR2 YYNGEE. J gave up 3 bases and V 0 bases, and 8 bases lay outside the gene matches.

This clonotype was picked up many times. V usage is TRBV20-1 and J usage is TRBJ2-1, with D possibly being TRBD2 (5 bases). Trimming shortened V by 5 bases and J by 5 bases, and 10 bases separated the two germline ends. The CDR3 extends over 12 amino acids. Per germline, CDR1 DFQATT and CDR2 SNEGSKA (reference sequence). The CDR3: CSAEGLNNEQFF. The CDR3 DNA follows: TGCAGTGCTGAAGGACTTAACAATGAGCAGTTCTTC.

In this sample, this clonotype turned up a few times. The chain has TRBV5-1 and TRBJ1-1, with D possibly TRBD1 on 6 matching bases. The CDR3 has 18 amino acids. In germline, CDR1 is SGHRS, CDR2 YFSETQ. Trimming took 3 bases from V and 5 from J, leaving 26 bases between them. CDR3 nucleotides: TGCGCCAGCAGCTACCTACCCCCAGAGGGGGGGATGGGGACTGAAGCTTTCTTT. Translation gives CASSYLPPEGGMGTEAFF.

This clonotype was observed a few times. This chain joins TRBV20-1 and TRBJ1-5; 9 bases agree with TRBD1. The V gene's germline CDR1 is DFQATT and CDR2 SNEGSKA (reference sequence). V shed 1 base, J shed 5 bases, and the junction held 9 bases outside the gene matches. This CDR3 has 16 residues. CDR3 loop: CSARGSTGGRDQPQHF. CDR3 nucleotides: TGCAGTGCTAGAGGATCTACAGGGGGCAGGGATCAGCCCCAGCATTTT.

In nucleotides, the CDR3 is TGTGCCAGTAGTATCGTCCTTATGAATGAGCAGTTCTTC. This translates into CASSIVLMNEQFF. V usage is TRBV19 and J usage is TRBJ2-1, with no clear D. CDR1 and CDR2 from the germline V gene are LNHDA and SQIVND (reference sequence). The CDR3 contains 13 residues. Trimming removed 3 bases at V and 7 bases at J, with 10 bases between.

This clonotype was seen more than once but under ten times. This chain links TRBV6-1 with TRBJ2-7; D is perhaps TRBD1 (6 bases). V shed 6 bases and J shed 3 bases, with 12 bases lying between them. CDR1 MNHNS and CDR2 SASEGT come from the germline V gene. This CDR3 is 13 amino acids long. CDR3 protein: CASRPGTNYEQYF. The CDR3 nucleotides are TGTGCCAGCAGGCCCGGGACAAACTACGAGCAGTACTTC.

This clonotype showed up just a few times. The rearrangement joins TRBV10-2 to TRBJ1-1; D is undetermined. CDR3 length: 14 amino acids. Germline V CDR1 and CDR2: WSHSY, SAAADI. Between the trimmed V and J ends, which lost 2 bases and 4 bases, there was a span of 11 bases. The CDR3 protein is CASSEGRTVTEAFF. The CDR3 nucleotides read TGCGCCAGCAGTGAGGGACGAACAGTCACTGAAGCTTTCTTT.

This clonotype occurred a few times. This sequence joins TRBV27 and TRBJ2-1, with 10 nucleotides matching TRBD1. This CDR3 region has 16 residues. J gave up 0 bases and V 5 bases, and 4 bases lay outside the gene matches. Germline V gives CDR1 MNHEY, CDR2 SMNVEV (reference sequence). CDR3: CASSGRTGGSYNEQFF. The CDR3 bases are TGTGCCAGCAGTGGGCGGACAGGGGGCTCCTACAATGAGCAGTTCTTC.

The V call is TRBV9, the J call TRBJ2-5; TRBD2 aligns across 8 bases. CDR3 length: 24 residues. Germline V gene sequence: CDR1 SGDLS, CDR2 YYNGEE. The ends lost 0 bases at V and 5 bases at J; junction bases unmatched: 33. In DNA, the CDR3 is TGTGCCAGCAGCGTAGGTGTGCGAGGGGTTCGGGGGGGGACTACCCCGACCTTCCCTGAGACCCAGTACTTC. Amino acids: CASSVGVRGVRGGTTPTFPETQYF.

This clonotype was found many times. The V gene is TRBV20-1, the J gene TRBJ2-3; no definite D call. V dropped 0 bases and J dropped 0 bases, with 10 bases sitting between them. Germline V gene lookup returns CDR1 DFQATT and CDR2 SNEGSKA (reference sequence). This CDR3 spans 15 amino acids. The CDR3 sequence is CSARDGRVSTDTQYF. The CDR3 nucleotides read TGCAGTGCTAGAGACGGAAGAGTTAGCACAGATACGCAGTATTTT.

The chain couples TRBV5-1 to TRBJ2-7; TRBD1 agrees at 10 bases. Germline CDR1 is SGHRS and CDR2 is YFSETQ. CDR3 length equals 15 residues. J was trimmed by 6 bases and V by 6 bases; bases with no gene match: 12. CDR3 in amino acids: CASITGTGAGVEQYF. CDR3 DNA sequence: TGCGCCAGCATCACCGGGACAGGGGCTGGGGTCGAGCAGTACTTC.

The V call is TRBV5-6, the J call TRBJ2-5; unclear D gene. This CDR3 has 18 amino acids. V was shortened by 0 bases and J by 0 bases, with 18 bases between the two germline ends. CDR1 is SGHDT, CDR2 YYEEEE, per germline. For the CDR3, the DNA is TGTGCCAGCAGCTTGGCCCTTTATCGCGACAAGGACCAAGAGACCCAGTACTTC. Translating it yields CASSLALYRDKDQETQYF.